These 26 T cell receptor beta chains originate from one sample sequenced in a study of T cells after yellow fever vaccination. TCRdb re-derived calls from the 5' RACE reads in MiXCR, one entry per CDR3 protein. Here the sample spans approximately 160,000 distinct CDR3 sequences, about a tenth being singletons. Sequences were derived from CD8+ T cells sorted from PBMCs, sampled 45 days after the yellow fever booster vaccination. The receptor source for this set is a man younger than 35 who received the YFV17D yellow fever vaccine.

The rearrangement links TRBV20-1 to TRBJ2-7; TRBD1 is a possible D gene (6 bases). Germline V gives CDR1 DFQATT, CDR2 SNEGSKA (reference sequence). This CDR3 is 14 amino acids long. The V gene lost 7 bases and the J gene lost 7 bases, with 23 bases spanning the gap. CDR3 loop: CSVVPGHRLREQYF. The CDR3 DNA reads TGCAGTGTTGTACCGGGACATAGGCTACGGGAGCAGTACTTC.

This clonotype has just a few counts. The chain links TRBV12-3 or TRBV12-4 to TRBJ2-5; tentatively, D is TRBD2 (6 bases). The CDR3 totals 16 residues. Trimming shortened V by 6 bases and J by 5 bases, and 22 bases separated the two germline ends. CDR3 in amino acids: CASSPGLSGRGETQYF. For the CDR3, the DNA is TGTGCCAGCAGCCCAGGACTATCCGGCCGGGGGGAGACCCAGTACTTC.

This chain's CDR3 is CAAQGVDTGELFF. CDR3 nucleotides: TGTGCAGCACAGGGGGTGGACACCGGGGAGCTGTTTTTT. The J gene is TRBJ2-2, the V gene TRBV4-2; TRBD1 matches 8 bases. There are 13 residues in the CDR3. The germline V gene has CDR1 LGHNA and CDR2 YNFKEQ.

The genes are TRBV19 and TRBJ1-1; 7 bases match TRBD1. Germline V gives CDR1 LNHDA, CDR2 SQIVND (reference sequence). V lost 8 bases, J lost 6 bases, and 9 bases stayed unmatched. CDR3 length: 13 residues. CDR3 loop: CASRRQGFAEAFF. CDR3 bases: TGTGCCAGTCGAAGACAGGGCTTCGCTGAAGCTTTCTTT.

The chain's CDR3 is CASSHHRGRYTEAFF. As DNA, the CDR3 is TGTGCCAGCAGTCACCACAGGGGAAGGTACACTGAAGCTTTCTTT. The chain is built from TRBV28 and TRBJ1-1; TRBD1 matches 7 bases. This CDR3 region has 15 residues. The junction had 9 bases not matched to a gene; V was cut back by 5 bases and J by 3 bases. Germline values: CDR1 MDHEN, CDR2 SYDVKM.

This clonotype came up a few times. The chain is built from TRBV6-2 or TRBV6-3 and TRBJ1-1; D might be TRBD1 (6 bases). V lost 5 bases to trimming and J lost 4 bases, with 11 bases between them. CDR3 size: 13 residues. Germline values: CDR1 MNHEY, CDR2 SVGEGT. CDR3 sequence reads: CASSTIRGTEAFF. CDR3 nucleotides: TGTGCCAGCAGTACAATCAGGGGCACTGAAGCTTTCTTT.

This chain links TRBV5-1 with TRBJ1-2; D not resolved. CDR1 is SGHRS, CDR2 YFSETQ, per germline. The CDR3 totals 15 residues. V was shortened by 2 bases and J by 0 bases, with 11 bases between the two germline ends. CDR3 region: CASSFGLGANYGYTF. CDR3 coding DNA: TGCGCCAGCAGCTTCGGACTGGGAGCTAACTATGGCTACACCTTC.

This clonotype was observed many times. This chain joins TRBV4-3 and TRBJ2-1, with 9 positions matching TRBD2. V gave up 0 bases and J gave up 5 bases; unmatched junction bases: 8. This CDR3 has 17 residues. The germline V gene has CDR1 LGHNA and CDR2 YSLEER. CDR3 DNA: TGCGCCAGCAGCCAAGATTGGAATAGCGGGAGCCACAATGAGCAGTTCTTC. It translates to CASSQDWNSGSHNEQFF.

CDR3 amino acids: CASSHAGSYNEQFF. CDR3 DNA sequence: TGCGCCAGCAGCCACGCAGGTTCCTACAATGAGCAGTTCTTC. This chain uses TRBV4-3 with TRBJ2-1, with D uncertain. Deletions cut 3 bases from V and 1 base from J, with 7 bases between. Looked up from germline, CDR1 is LGHNA and CDR2 is YSLEER. The CDR3 is 14 amino acids.

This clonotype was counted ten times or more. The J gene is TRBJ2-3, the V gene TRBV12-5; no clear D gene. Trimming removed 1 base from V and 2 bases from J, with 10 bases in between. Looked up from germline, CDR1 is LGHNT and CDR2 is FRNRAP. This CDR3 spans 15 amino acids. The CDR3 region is CASGLGQRHTDTQYF. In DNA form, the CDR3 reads TGTGCTAGTGGTTTGGGGCAGCGACACACAGATACGCAGTATTTT.

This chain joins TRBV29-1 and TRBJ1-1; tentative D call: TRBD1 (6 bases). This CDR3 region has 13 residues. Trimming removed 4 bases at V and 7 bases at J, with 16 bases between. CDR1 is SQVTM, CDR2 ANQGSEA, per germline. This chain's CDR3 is CSVVAGAAIEAFF. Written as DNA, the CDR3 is TGCAGCGTTGTAGCAGGGGCTGCTATTGAAGCTTTCTTT.

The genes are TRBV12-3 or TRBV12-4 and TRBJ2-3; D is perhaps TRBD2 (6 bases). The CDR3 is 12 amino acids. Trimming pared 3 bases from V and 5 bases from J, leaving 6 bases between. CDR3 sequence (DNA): TGTGCCAGCAGTTTCGGGGGAGATACGCAGTATTTT. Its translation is CASSFGGDTQYF.

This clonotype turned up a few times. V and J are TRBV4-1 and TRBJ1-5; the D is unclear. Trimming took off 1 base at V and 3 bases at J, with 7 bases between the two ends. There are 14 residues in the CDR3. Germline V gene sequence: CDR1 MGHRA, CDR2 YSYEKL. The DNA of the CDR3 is TGCGCCAGCAGCCAAGCCGCGTTCAATCAGCCCCAGCATTTT. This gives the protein CASSQAAFNQPQHF.

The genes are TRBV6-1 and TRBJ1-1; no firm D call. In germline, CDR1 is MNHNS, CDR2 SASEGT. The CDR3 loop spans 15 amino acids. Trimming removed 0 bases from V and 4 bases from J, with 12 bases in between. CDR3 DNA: TGTGCCAGCAGTGAAGCGATAGGCCTGGGCACTGAAGCTTTCTTT. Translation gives CASSEAIGLGTEAFF.

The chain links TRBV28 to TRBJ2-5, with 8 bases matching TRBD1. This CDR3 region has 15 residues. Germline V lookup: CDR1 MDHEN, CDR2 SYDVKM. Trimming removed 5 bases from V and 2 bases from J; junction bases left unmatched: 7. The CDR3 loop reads CASSLDRDTQETQYF. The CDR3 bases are TGTGCCAGCAGTCTGGACAGGGATACACAAGAGACCCAGTACTTC.

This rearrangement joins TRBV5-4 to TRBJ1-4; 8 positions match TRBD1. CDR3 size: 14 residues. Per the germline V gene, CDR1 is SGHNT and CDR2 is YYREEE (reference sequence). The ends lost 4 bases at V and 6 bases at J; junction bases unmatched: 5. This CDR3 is CASSTGTGDEKLFF. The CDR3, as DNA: TGTGCCAGCAGCACCGGGACAGGAGATGAAAAACTGTTTTTT.

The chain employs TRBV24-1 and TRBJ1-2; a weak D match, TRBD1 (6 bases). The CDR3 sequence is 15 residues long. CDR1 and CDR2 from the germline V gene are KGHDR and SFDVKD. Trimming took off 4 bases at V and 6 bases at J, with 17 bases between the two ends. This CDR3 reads CATSESDRLMDGYTF. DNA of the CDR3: TGTGCCACCAGTGAGTCTGACAGGCTAATGGATGGCTACACCTTC.

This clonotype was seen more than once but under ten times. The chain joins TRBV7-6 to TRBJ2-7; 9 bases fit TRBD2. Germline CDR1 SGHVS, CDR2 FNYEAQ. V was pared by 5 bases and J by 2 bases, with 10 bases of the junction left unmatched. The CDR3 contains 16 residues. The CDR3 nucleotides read TGTGCCAGCAGCGGCAAAAGAAGCGGGGGGACCTACGAGCAGTACTTC. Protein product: CASSGKRSGGTYEQYF.

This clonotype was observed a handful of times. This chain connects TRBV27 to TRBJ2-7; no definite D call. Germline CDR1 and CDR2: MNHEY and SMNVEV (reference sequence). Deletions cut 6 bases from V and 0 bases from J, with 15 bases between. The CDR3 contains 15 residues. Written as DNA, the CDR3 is TGTGCCAGCAGGTCCGGGTGGATGAGCTCCTACGAGCAGTACTTC. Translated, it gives CASRSGWMSSYEQYF.

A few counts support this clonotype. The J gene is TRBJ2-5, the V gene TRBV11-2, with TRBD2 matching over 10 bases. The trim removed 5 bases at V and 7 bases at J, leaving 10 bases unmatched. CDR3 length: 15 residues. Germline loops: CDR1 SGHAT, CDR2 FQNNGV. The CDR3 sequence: CASSASGGSLVTQYF. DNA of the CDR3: TGTGCCAGCAGCGCTAGCGGGGGATCCCTCGTGACCCAGTACTTC.

The CDR3 DNA reads as TGTGCCAGCAGCTACCCCGGGACAGGGGGCCGTGTCTATGGCTACACCTTC. It encodes CASSYPGTGGRVYGYTF. The J gene is TRBJ1-2, the V gene TRBV7-9; TRBD1 agrees at 12 bases. Per germline, CDR1 SEHNR and CDR2 FQNEAQ (reference sequence). V shed 4 bases, J shed 4 bases, and the junction held 10 bases outside the gene matches. The CDR3 length is 17 residues. The full variable domain, with the rest looked up from reference TRBV7-9 and TRBJ1-2, is DTGVSQNPRHKITKRGQNVTFRCDPISEHNRLYWYRQTLGQGPEFLTYFQNEAQLEKSRLLSDRFSAERPKGSFSTLEIQRTEQGDSAMYLCASSYPGTGGRVYGYTFGSGTRLTVV.

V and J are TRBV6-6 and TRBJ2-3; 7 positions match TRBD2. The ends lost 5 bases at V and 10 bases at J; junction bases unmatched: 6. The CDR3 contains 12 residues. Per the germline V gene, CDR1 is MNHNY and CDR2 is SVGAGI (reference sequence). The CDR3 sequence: CASSPRGDAQYF. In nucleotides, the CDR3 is TGTGCCAGCAGTCCCCGGGGGGATGCGCAGTATTTT.

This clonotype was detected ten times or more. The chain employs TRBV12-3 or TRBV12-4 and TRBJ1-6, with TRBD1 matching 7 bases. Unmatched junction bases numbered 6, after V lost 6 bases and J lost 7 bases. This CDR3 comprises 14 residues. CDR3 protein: CASSQGQTNSPLHF. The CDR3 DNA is TGTGCCAGCAGCCAGGGACAGACCAATTCACCCCTCCACTTT.

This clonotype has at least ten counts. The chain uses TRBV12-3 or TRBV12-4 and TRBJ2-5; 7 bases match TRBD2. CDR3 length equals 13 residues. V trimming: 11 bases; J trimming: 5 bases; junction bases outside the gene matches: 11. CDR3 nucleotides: TGTGCCGGTAGCGGGTCTCTCCTGGAGACCCAGTACTTC. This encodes CAGSGSLLETQYF.

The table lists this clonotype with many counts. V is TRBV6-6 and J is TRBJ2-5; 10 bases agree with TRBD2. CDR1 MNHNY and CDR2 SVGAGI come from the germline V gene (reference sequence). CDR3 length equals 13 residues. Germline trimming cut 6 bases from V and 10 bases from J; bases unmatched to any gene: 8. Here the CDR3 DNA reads TGTGCCAGCAGGGCGGGACTAGCGACGGACCAGTACTTC. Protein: CASRAGLATDQYF.

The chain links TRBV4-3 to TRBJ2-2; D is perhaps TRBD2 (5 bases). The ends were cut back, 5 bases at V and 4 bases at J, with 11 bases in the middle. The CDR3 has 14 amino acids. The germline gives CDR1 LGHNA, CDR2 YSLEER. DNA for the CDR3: TGCGCCAGCAGCTACGATCGGGGCACCGGGGAGCTGTTTTTT. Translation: CASSYDRGTGELFF.